The 25 T cell receptor beta chains presented below share a single source sample, sequenced in a study of cytomegalovirus exposure and HLA in healthy donors. 13 Jbeta primers and 60 Vbeta primers were used for the PCR. Assay used: immunoSEQ multiplex PCR; TCRdb lists only in-frame clones, some missing. The table includes 130,000 to 150,000 clones, approximately 78% detected once. What was sequenced was PBMCs. These receptors all come from a man aged 35-49 years in good health and CMV-seropositive.

The rearrangement links TRBV11-2 to TRBJ1-3; D is unresolved. V gave up 4 bases and J gave up 0 bases, with 19 bases separating them. Germline CDR1 reads SGHAT; CDR2 reads FQNNGV. The CDR3 runs to 18 residues. CDR3 bases: TGTGCCAGCAGCTCATATAGGGAGCCTTTATTCTCTGGAAACACCATATATTTT. This translates into CASSSYREPLFSGNTIYF.

Concerning this clone: The identical CDR3 is also encoded by other nucleotide sequences in the sample. The chain uses TRBV5-1 and TRBJ2-2, with TRBD2 matching 14 bases. In germline, CDR1 is SGHRS, CDR2 YFSETQ. The CDR3 runs to 15 residues. J gave up 6 bases and V 4 bases, and 2 bases lay outside the gene matches. The CDR3 sequence: CASSLGLAGAGELFF. CDR3 sequence (DNA): TGCGCCAGCAGCCTGGGACTAGCGGGAGCCGGGGAGCTGTTTTTT.

The chain is built from TRBV6-5 and TRBJ1-2, with D unresolved. Trimming removed 5 bases at V and 9 bases at J, with 16 bases between. The germline gives CDR1 MNHEY, CDR2 SVGAGI. The CDR3 sequence is 13 residues long. The CDR3 reads CASSPTSPGSYTF. The DNA for the CDR3 is TGTGCCAGCAGTCCGACCTCGCCCGGGAGCTACACCTTC.

This chain joins TRBV5-5 and TRBJ2-7; weak D call: TRBD1 (6 bases). The CDR3 is made up of 14 amino acids. Trimming removed 0 bases from V and 0 bases from J, with 7 bases in between. Germline CDR1 and CDR2: SGHKS and YYEKEE (reference sequence). CDR3 nucleotides: TGTGCCAGCAGCTTGGCAGGGGCCTCCTACGAGCAGTACTTC. Translation gives CASSLAGASYEQYF.

This clone has only a few counts. The V call is TRBV29-1, the J call TRBJ1-1; no definite D call. The germline V gene encodes CDR1 SQVTM and CDR2 ANQGSEA. The CDR3 spans 13 residues. Trimming left V 2 bases short and J 1 base short, with 8 bases between. The CDR3 DNA is TGCAGCGTTGAAACAAACAGGAACACTGAAGCTTTCTTT. This translates into CSVETNRNTEAFF.

This clone was detected once. The chain employs TRBV15 and TRBJ2-7; D is unresolved. Trimming removed 0 bases at V and 3 bases at J, with 9 bases between. The germline V gene has CDR1 LNHNV and CDR2 YYDKDF (reference sequence). The CDR3 extends over 14 amino acids. CDR3 nucleotide sequence: TGTGCCACCAGCAGAGAGGTGCGAGGCTACGAGCAGTACTTC. This translates into CATSREVRGYEQYF.

The chain employs TRBV5-1 and TRBJ2-3, with 15 bases that match TRBD2. The junction had 4 bases not matched to a gene; V was cut back by 4 bases and J by 4 bases. CDR1 and CDR2 (germline): SGHRS, YFSETQ. The CDR3 sequence is 16 residues long. The CDR3 DNA reads TGCGCCAGCAGCCGGGGACTAGCGGGAGGTGCAGATACGCAGTATTTT. Its protein is CASSRGLAGGADTQYF.

The J gene is TRBJ2-7, the V gene TRBV11-2; 8 nucleotides line up with TRBD2. The CDR3 spans 15 residues. The V segment lost 4 bases and the J segment 4 bases; nucleotides outside the gene matches: 9. Germline CDR1 reads SGHAT; CDR2 reads FQNNGV. The CDR3 spells CASSSVTGRGYEQYF. In DNA, the CDR3 is TGTGCCAGCAGCTCCGTCACCGGGAGGGGGTACGAGCAGTACTTC.

This clone was seen more than once but under ten times. The chain couples TRBV30 to TRBJ1-5; TRBD1 matches at 7 bases. In germline, CDR1 is GTSNPN, CDR2 SVGIG (reference sequence). The V gene end was trimmed by 3 bases and the J gene end by 5 bases; junction bases not matched to a gene: 7. The CDR3 is 14 amino acids. The CDR3: CAWRGSGGHQPQHF. CDR3 in DNA: TGTGCCTGGAGGGGGTCAGGGGGACATCAGCCCCAGCATTTT.

The CDR3: CSDQTANEQFF. In DNA form, the CDR3 reads TGCAGCGACCAGACTGCAAATGAGCAGTTCTTC. This chain uses TRBV29-1 with TRBJ2-1; D is ambiguous. The CDR3 has 11 amino acids. The ends were cut back, 7 bases at V and 7 bases at J, with 11 bases in the middle. The germline V gene encodes CDR1 SQVTM and CDR2 ANQGSEA.

This clone was counted only a few times. The CDR3 DNA is TGCGCCAGCAGCTTGGGGGCCCTGGACAGGGGGGGGGATCAGCCCCAGCATTTT. The encoded protein is CASSLGALDRGGDQPQHF. The chain has TRBV5-1 and TRBJ1-5, with TRBD1 matching 10 bases. Losses at the gene ends were 0 bases for V and 5 bases for J; bases not matched to a gene: 11. The CDR3 is made up of 18 amino acids. Germline values: CDR1 SGHRS, CDR2 YFSETQ. Variable domain in full (rest from reference TRBV5-1 and TRBJ1-5): KAGVTQTPRYLIKTRGQQVTLSCSPISGHRSVSWYQQTPGQGLQFLFEYFSETQRNKGNFPGRFSGRQFSNSRSEMNVSTLELGDSALYLCASSLGALDRGGDQPQHFGDGTRLSIL.

The rearrangement links TRBV6-5 to TRBJ2-7; 9 bases line up with TRBD1. Trimming cost V 2 bases and J 3 bases; bases outside gene matches: 2. This CDR3 region has 14 residues. Germline CDR1 and CDR2: MNHEY and SVGAGI. CDR3 sequence: CASSYVGQGYEQYF. For the CDR3, the DNA is TGTGCCAGCAGTTACGTGGGACAGGGCTACGAGCAGTACTTC.

V and J are TRBV28 and TRBJ2-7; D possibly corresponds to TRBD1 (6 bases). The CDR3 is made up of 11 amino acids. Germline V CDR1 and CDR2: MDHEN, SYDVKM. Between the trimmed V and J ends, which lost 4 bases and 11 bases, there was a span of 12 bases. This CDR3 is CASSYQGRKYF. The CDR3 bases are TGTGCCAGCAGTTATCAGGGGCGAAAGTACTTC.

The chain combines TRBV6-5 with TRBJ1-1; D gene ambiguous. The CDR3 sequence is 15 residues long. V shed 0 bases and J shed 0 bases, with 8 bases lying between them. Germline V gene sequence: CDR1 MNHEY, CDR2 SVGAGI. Written as DNA, the CDR3 is TGTGCCAGCAGTTACTCCAAGCGCATGAACACTGAAGCTTTCTTT. Translating it yields CASSYSKRMNTEAFF.

V gene TRBV6-6 combines with J gene TRBJ2-7; TRBD1 agrees at 9 bases. V was clipped by 4 bases and J by 4 bases; unmatched bases: 5. The CDR3 covers 14 residues. Germline CDR1 is MNHNY and CDR2 is SVGAGI (reference sequence). CDR3 sequence reads: CASSSYRGLYEQYF. The CDR3 region has the DNA TGTGCCAGCAGTTCGTACAGGGGGCTTTACGAGCAGTACTTC.

V is TRBV7-2 and J is TRBJ2-3; a weak D match, TRBD2 (5 bases). The V end was cut by 5 bases, the J end by 6 bases, with 24 bases between. The CDR3 has 17 residues. CDR1 is SGHTA and CDR2 is FQGNSA in the germline V gene. CDR3 coding DNA: TGTGCCAGCAGCACCCGGCGGCTTCGAGGGCCTGGGGATACGCAGTATTTT. It codes for CASSTRRLRGPGDTQYF.

In the case of this clone: One end of the junction is discordant with germline, which a read error may explain. The gene calls are TRBV19 and TRBJ2-1; 8 bases are shared with TRBD2. Germline V lookup: CDR1 LNHDA, CDR2 SQIVND (reference sequence). The CDR3 covers 13 residues. DNA for the CDR3: TGTGCCAGTGGTATAGCGGGGATCAATGAGCAGTTCTTC. This sequence encodes CASGIAGINEQFF. Complete variable domain (other parts from reference TRBV19 and TRBJ2-1): DGGITQSPKYLFRKEGQNVTLSCEQNLNHDAMYWYRQDPGQGLRLIYYSQIVNDFQKGDIAEGYSVSREKKESFPLTVTSAQKNPTAFYLCASGIAGINEQFFGPGTRLTVL.

The V and J genes are TRBV15 and TRBJ2-3; D might be TRBD2 (6 bases). Trimming stripped 1 base from V and 6 bases from J, with 20 bases between. This CDR3 is 17 amino acids long. CDR1 is LNHNV and CDR2 is YYDKDF in the germline V gene (reference sequence). CDR3 amino acids: CATSRVGAGPPRDTQYF. In nucleotides, the CDR3 is TGTGCCACCAGCAGAGTTGGAGCGGGCCCACCCCGGGATACGCAGTATTTT. Full variable domain (remainder filled in from reference TRBV15 and TRBJ2-3): DAMVIQNPRYQVTQFGKPVTLSCSQTLNHNVMYWYQQKSSQAPKLLFHYYDKDFNNEADTPDNFQSRRPNTSFCFLDIRSPGLGDTAMYLCATSRVGAGPPRDTQYFGPGTRLTVL.

The rearrangement uses TRBV11-2 and TRBJ2-5, with a weak D call TRBD1 (7 bases). The germline V gene encodes CDR1 SGHAT and CDR2 FQNNGV. V shed 2 bases and J shed 4 bases, with 23 bases lying between them. The CDR3 loop spans 18 amino acids. The CDR3 DNA is TGTGCCAGCAGCTTAAGGGGCGGGGCAGGGGGAGTTAGAGAGACCCAGTACTTC. This sequence encodes CASSLRGGAGGVRETQYF.

This sequence joins TRBV5-4 and TRBJ2-2; 10 nucleotides agree with TRBD2. The ends lost 4 bases at V and 6 bases at J; junction bases unmatched: 6. CDR1 and CDR2 (germline): SGHNT, YYREEE (reference sequence). The length of the CDR3 is 15 residues. The CDR3 reads CASSTGTSAAGELFF. The CDR3 DNA reads TGTGCCAGCAGCACAGGGACTAGCGCGGCCGGGGAGCTGTTTTTT.

The gene calls are TRBV7-2 and TRBJ2-3; a weak D match, TRBD2 (6 bases). Trimming pared 5 bases from V and 0 bases from J, leaving 18 bases between. Germline lookup yields CDR1 SGHTA and CDR2 FQGNSA. The CDR3 spans 17 residues. CDR3 DNA: TGTGCCAGCAGCCCGGGAGTTGGGTTCCTGAGCACAGATACGCAGTATTTT. Its translation is CASSPGVGFLSTDTQYF.

The CDR3 here is CASSPTLGTGGFTEAFF. The CDR3 region has the DNA TGTGCCAGCTCACCCACACTAGGGACAGGGGGCTTCACTGAAGCTTTCTTT. The chain recombines TRBV18 with TRBJ1-1; 12 bases fit TRBD1. V dropped 3 bases and J dropped 4; count of bases not matched to a gene: 9. Germline V gene sequence: CDR1 KGHSH, CDR2 LQKENI. The CDR3 has 17 residues.

The chain carries TRBV2 and TRBJ1-1, with 8 nucleotides matching TRBD1. V was pared by 7 bases and J by 4 bases, with 5 bases of the junction left unmatched. This CDR3 has 13 residues. Germline V gene data show CDR1 as SNHLY and CDR2 as FYNNEI. The CDR3, as DNA: TGTGCCAGCACGGGACAGGCCTCCACTGAAGCTTTCTTT. It specifies CASTGQASTEAFF.

This chain links TRBV29-1 with TRBJ1-1, with 10 bases fitting TRBD1. Germline CDR1 reads SQVTM; CDR2 reads ANQGSEA. The V gene end was trimmed by 4 bases and the J gene end by 3 bases; junction bases not matched to a gene: 8. The CDR3 covers 15 residues. Here the CDR3 reads CSVGPLGQGYTEAFF. CDR3 sequence (DNA): TGCAGCGTTGGTCCCTTGGGACAGGGGTACACTGAAGCTTTCTTT.

This clone has more than one count but fewer than ten. This sequence joins TRBV25-1 and TRBJ1-5, with D possibly matching TRBD1 (5 bases). Germline CDR1 and CDR2: MGHDK and SYGVNS. Trimming cost V 1 base and J 4 bases, with 11 bases left between them. The CDR3 extends over 15 amino acids. The CDR3 DNA sequence: TGTGCCAGCAGTGAATCGGGGGTTGGTAATCAGCCCCAGCATTTT. Protein sequence: CASSESGVGNQPQHF.